A single TCR beta chain is shown here with its context. No antigen is known for it. This sample was included in a study of lymphopenia after photon versus proton radiotherapy. Study-wide points: Under photons, naive T cells and diversity fell while effector/memory populations rose. After lymphocyte nadir, photon-treated repertoires showed oligoclonal expansion, especially CD8+ Temra. Only patients who died were analyzed for survival; proton advantage is unproven.

Trimming at V came to 3 bases and at J to 4 bases, leaving 9 bases not matched to a gene. This CDR3 region has 18 residues. Germline CDR1 and CDR2: ENHRY and SYGVKD. TCRdb keeps only in-frame clones here, not all; method: immunoSEQ multiplex PCR. The table has 60,000 or so clones, 75% to 90% seen once; the top ten hold less than 2.5%. The rearrangement joins TRBV10-3 to TRBJ2-2, with 12 bases that match TRBD1. This TCR came from a middle-aged man with gastric cancer. The sample was peripheral blood, taken from a patient treated with photon-based radiotherapy. CDR3 in amino acids: CAISDRVGQGAPTGELFF. DNA of the CDR3: TGTGCCATCAGTGATAGGGTGGGACAGGGGGCACCCACCGGGGAGCTGTTTTTT.